One and the same sample provided the 22 T cell receptor beta chains below, sequenced in a study of blood T cell repertoires in COVID-19. The method was immunoSEQ multiplex PCR; TCRdb's version includes in-frame clones alone and lacks a portion of them. This table holds fewer than 250,000 clones, roughly 90% found once. Sequencing used peripheral blood. These receptors all stem from a woman aged 60-70 years with acute or convalescent COVID-19.

The rearrangement joins TRBV7-8 to TRBJ1-5; TRBD1 might be the D (6 bases). V gave up 4 bases and J gave up 0 bases, with 22 bases separating them. CDR3 length: 19 amino acids. Germline lookup yields CDR1 SGHVS and CDR2 FQNEAQ. This CDR3 reads CASSSPLGGGRYSNQPQHF. CDR3 DNA sequence: TGTGCCAGCAGCTCCCCGTTGGGGGGCGGGAGGTATAGCAATCAGCCCCAGCATTTT.

V is TRBV7-9 and J is TRBJ2-1; 9 bases line up with TRBD2. CDR3 length: 16 amino acids. Germline V gene sequence: CDR1 SEHNR, CDR2 FQNEAQ (reference sequence). The J segment lost 5 bases and the V segment lost 3 bases, leaving 8 bases of the junction unmatched. CDR3 amino acids: CASSFEPGLADNEQFF. CDR3 nucleotides: TGTGCCAGCAGCTTTGAACCGGGACTAGCCGACAATGAGCAGTTCTTC.

The chain links TRBV7-9 to TRBJ1-2, with D maybe TRBD1 (6 bases). The germline CDR1 and CDR2 sequences are SEHNR and FQNEAQ (reference sequence). This CDR3 is 15 amino acids long. V dropped 2 bases and J dropped 6 bases, with 16 bases sitting between them. This CDR3 reads CASSLSGQLIHGYTF. The CDR3 DNA reads as TGTGCCAGCAGCTTAAGCGGACAGCTGATCCATGGCTACACCTTC.

J is TRBJ2-2 and V is TRBV11-2, with 8 bases lining up with TRBD1. The V and J ends lost 5 bases and 5 bases, in that order; junction bases with no gene match: 7. The CDR3 is 15 residues long. Germline V gene data show CDR1 as SGHAT and CDR2 as FQNNGV. CDR3 in amino acids: CASSPRTGMTGELFF. CDR3 sequence (DNA): TGTGCCAGCAGCCCGCGGACAGGGATGACCGGGGAGCTGTTTTTT.

This clone has only one observation. The DNA of the CDR3 is TGTGCAAGTCGCTTAGCGGGACAGACCTACGAGCAGTACTTC. This gives the protein CASRLAGQTYEQYF. The rearrangement joins TRBV12-2 to TRBJ2-7; TRBD1, the table's D call, lacks a check against the DNA. TRBV12-2 is designated a pseudogene. CDR3 length: 14 residues.

The chain carries TRBV28 and TRBJ2-7; TRBD1 agrees at 10 bases. The CDR3 spans 16 residues. V lost 5 bases to trimming and J lost 4 bases; unmatched junction nucleotides: 11. Germline-derived CDR1 and CDR2 are MDHEN and SYDVKM. CDR3 sequence: CASSPTLGTGAYEQYF. As DNA, the CDR3 is TGTGCCAGCAGTCCTACCCTCGGGACAGGGGCGTACGAGCAGTACTTC. Using reference TRBV28 and TRBJ2-7 for the parts outside the CDR3, the full variable domain is DVKVTQSSRYLVKRTGEKVFLECVQDMDHENMFWYRQDPGLGLRLIYFSYDVKMKEKGDIPEGYSVSREKKERFSLILESASTNQTSMYLCASSPTLGTGAYEQYFGPGTRLTVT.

V and J are TRBV2 and TRBJ1-1; D call uncertain. Trimming took 7 bases from V and 0 from J, leaving 9 bases between them. The CDR3 runs to 13 residues. CDR1 is SNHLY, CDR2 FYNNEI, per germline. The CDR3 nucleotides read TGTGCCAGCACCACAGACATGAACACTGAAGCTTTCTTT. This sequence encodes CASTTDMNTEAFF.

The CDR3 loop is CASSETGQGFPRGMTPLHF. Written as DNA, the CDR3 is TGTGCCAGCAGTGAAACGGGACAGGGATTTCCCCGGGGTATGACACCCCTCCACTTT. The chain is built from TRBV6-1 and TRBJ1-6; TRBD1 aligns across 9 bases. From germline, CDR1 is MNHNS and CDR2 SASEGT. The CDR3 loop spans 19 amino acids. The junction had 19 bases not matched to a gene; V was cut back by 2 bases and J by 11 bases.

This chain joins TRBV2 and TRBJ2-3; 8 bases line up with TRBD2. The J segment lost 6 bases and the V segment lost 7 bases, leaving 12 bases of the junction unmatched. Germline CDR1 is SNHLY and CDR2 is FYNNEI. CDR3 length: 15 amino acids. CDR3 nucleotides: TGTGCCAGCAACCGCCGAGCGGGGGCGGGGGATACGCAGTATTTT. Translated, it gives CASNRRAGAGDTQYF.

The rearrangement links TRBV11-2 to TRBJ2-1; TRBD2 aligns across 8 bases. The CDR3 extends over 13 amino acids. J was trimmed by 9 bases and V by 5 bases; bases with no gene match: 6. CDR1 SGHAT and CDR2 FQNNGV come from the germline V gene. The CDR3 is CASSPGLAPEQFF. CDR3 sequence (DNA): TGTGCCAGCAGCCCAGGACTAGCTCCTGAGCAGTTCTTC.

This clone occurred once. The chain links TRBV28 to TRBJ2-7; D call uncertain. The CDR3 runs to 12 residues. The germline gives CDR1 MDHEN, CDR2 SYDVKM. V lost 6 bases and J 3 bases, leaving 9 bases between the germline ends. CDR3: CASSEMSYEQYF. The CDR3 DNA reads as TGTGCCAGCAGCGAAATGAGCTACGAGCAGTACTTC.

In nucleotides, the CDR3 is TGTGCCACCAGCAGAGTACAGGGAGTTAATGAAAAACTGTTTTTT. Translated: CATSRVQGVNEKLFF. This chain uses TRBV15 with TRBJ1-4; a possible D gene is TRBD1 (6 bases). The CDR3 is 15 residues long. The germline gives CDR1 LNHNV, CDR2 YYDKDF (reference sequence). V was cut by 1 base and J by 4 bases, with 10 bases left in between.

V gene TRBV24-1 combines with J gene TRBJ2-2, with D possibly matching TRBD2 (6 bases). V shed 1 base and J shed 5 bases, with 10 bases lying between them. CDR1 is KGHDR, CDR2 SFDVKD, per germline. The CDR3 is made up of 15 amino acids. DNA of the CDR3: TGTGCCACCAGTGATTTACTACGGGGGACCGGGGAGCTGTTTTTT. Residues: CATSDLLRGTGELFF.

The CDR3 loop is CASSLAGTESSYGYTF. CDR3 coding DNA: TGCGCCAGCAGCTTGGCCGGGACAGAGAGTAGCTATGGCTACACCTTC. This sequence joins TRBV5-1 and TRBJ1-2, with 7 bases aligning to TRBD1. V was clipped by 0 bases and J by 4 bases; unmatched bases: 9. Germline V gene data show CDR1 as SGHRS and CDR2 as YFSETQ. The CDR3 loop spans 16 amino acids.

The CDR3 is CASSPTSGRNEQYF. As DNA, the CDR3 is TGTGCCAGCAGCCCGACTAGCGGGAGGAATGAGCAGTACTTC. The chain employs TRBV6-6 and TRBJ2-7; 13 positions match TRBD2. The CDR3 loop spans 14 amino acids. Trimming cost V 6 bases and J 7 bases; bases outside gene matches: 6. Germline V lookup: CDR1 MNHNY, CDR2 SVGAGI (reference sequence).

This clone was counted a single time. The V gene is TRBV5-1, the J gene TRBJ2-3, with 9 bases aligning to TRBD1. Germline V gene sequence: CDR1 SGHRS, CDR2 YFSETQ. The CDR3 consists of 17 residues. The V gene end was trimmed by 4 bases and the J gene end by 6 bases; junction bases not matched to a gene: 15. The CDR3 region has the DNA TGCGCCAGCAGCCTAAACGTTGGACAGGGGAATTGGGATACGCAGTATTTT. It yields the protein CASSLNVGQGNWDTQYF.

This chain joins TRBV18 and TRBJ2-7; 7 bases line up with TRBD2. The CDR3 sequence is 13 residues long. CDR1 and CDR2 from the germline V gene are KGHSH and LQKENI. Germline trimming cut 6 bases from V and 3 bases from J; bases unmatched to any gene: 5. The CDR3 bases are TGTGCCAGCTCGTCGGGGAGGGGCTACGAGCAGTACTTC. Residues: CASSSGRGYEQYF.

CDR3 residues: CASSPSGRPNEQFF. DNA of the CDR3: TGTGCCAGCAGCCCCTCTGGGAGGCCAAATGAGCAGTTCTTC. The V call is TRBV11-3, the J call TRBJ2-1, with a weak D call TRBD2 (6 bases). The CDR3 consists of 14 residues. Deletions cut 5 bases from V and 7 bases from J, with 15 bases between. CDR1 SGHNT and CDR2 YENEEA come from the germline V gene.

The chain couples TRBV5-1 to TRBJ2-5, with D possibly TRBD2 on 5 matching bases. The CDR3 covers 14 residues. V lost 0 bases and J 1 base, leaving 7 bases between the germline ends. Germline-derived CDR1 and CDR2 are SGHRS and YFSETQ. The CDR3: CASSLARAQETQYF. In DNA form, the CDR3 reads TGCGCCAGCAGCTTGGCGCGGGCCCAAGAGACCCAGTACTTC.

The chain has TRBV6-1 and TRBJ2-5; TRBD2 agrees at 14 bases. CDR1 and CDR2 from the germline V gene are MNHNS and SASEGT. This CDR3 is 19 amino acids long. The V gene end was trimmed by 4 bases and the J gene end by 1 base; junction bases not matched to a gene: 11. This CDR3 is CASSANLGTSGGLQETQYF. The DNA for the CDR3 is TGTGCCAGCAGTGCTAATTTAGGGACTAGCGGGGGCCTCCAAGAGACCCAGTACTTC.

The J gene is TRBJ2-7, the V gene TRBV18; TRBD1 aligns across 10 bases. This CDR3 spans 14 amino acids. Germline V CDR1 and CDR2: KGHSH, LQKENI. V shed 3 bases and J 4 bases; nucleotides not matched to a gene: 3. The CDR3 nucleotides are TGTGCCAGCTCACCGACAGGGGGCCAGTACGAGCAGTACTTC. This encodes CASSPTGGQYEQYF.

This chain connects TRBV3-1 (or the pseudogene TRBV3-2) to TRBJ2-3; 7 bases are a match to TRBD2. The CDR3 length is 16 residues. The V gene end was trimmed by 1 base and the J gene end by 5 bases; junction bases not matched to a gene: 9. Germline CDR1 LGHDT, CDR2 YNNKEL (reference sequence). The CDR3 reads CASSQGTGGGRDTQYF. CDR3 in DNA: TGTGCCAGCAGCCAAGGAACCGGCGGGGGTAGAGATACGCAGTATTTT.